The TCR beta chain described here comes from a study of shared clonotypes between healthy human individuals. From germline, CDR1 is LNHDA and CDR2 SQIVND (reference sequence). The CDR3 extends over 14 amino acids. The germline V and J ends were trimmed by 4 bases and 7 bases, with 16 bases remaining between them. Generated by immunoSEQ multiplex PCR, the TCRdb table keeps only in-frame clones and is missing some. The sample lists 2,500,000 or so clones, 90% to 95% occurring once. Donors comprised only Caucasian adults living in Nashville, Tennessee. Subsets obtained from CD4+ cells comprised CD45RA+ naive and CD45RA-negative memory cells.

V gene TRBV19 combines with J gene TRBJ2-5, with a weak D call TRBD2 (5 bases). Sequencing was carried out using naive CD4+ T cells sorted from blood. As for subset: CD45RA+ positively selected. This clonotype originated in a young man in good health. DNA of the CDR3: TGTGCCAGTAGTACGGACGGAGGAATGACGACCCAGTACTTC. Its protein is CASSTDGGMTTQYF.